The 4 T cell receptor beta chains given below trace back to one sample, sequenced in a study of response to subunit inactivated influenza vaccine. A single record per CDR3 protein comes from TCRdb applying MiXCR to the RT-PCR reads. The repertoire holds about 700,000 distinct CDR3 sequences, with approximately 15% as singletons. The material was PBMCs from blood, obtained approximately 15 days before vaccination. The receptors here all came from a middle-aged man who received an inactivated influenza vaccine.

This clonotype was counted only a few times. V and J are TRBV4-3 and TRBJ1-3, with D tentatively TRBD1 (5 bases). CDR3 size: 15 residues. Germline assignment: CDR1 LGHNA and CDR2 YSLEER. V was clipped by 1 base and J by 1 base, with 8 bases between them. CDR3 bases: TGCGCCAGCAGCCAAGGGGGCAGTTCTGGAAACACCATATATTTT. The encoded protein is CASSQGGSSGNTIYF.

This clonotype has just a few counts. The chain recombines TRBV28 with TRBJ2-1; TRBD2 might be the D (5 bases). This CDR3 is built from 12 residues. V lost 6 bases to trimming and J lost 7 bases, with 10 bases between them. Germline assignment: CDR1 MDHEN and CDR2 SYDVKM. The CDR3 here is CASRFRGNEQFF. The CDR3 nucleotides read TGTGCCAGCAGATTTCGGGGTAATGAGCAGTTCTTC. The complete variable domain, with remaining parts taken from reference TRBV28 and TRBJ2-1, reads DVKVTQSSRYLVKRTGEKVFLECVQDMDHENMFWYRQDPGLGLRLIYFSYDVKMKEKGDIPEGYSVSREKKERFSLILESASTNQTSMYLCASRFRGNEQFFGPGTRLTVL.

The chain is built from TRBV20-1 and TRBJ2-1; 14 nucleotides agree with TRBD2. The CDR3 contains 16 residues. Germline V CDR1 and CDR2: DFQATT, SNEGSKA (reference sequence). CDR3 loop: CTPGPGTSGSGYEQFF. The CDR3 nucleotides are TGCACCCCTGGGCCCGGGACTAGCGGGAGTGGGTATGAGCAGTTCTTC.

This chain links TRBV6-5 with TRBJ1-3; D is ambiguous. Trimming removed 3 bases from V and 1 base from J, with 7 bases in between. This CDR3 is built from 14 residues. The V gene's germline CDR1 is MNHEY and CDR2 SVGAGI. CDR3 amino acids: CASSYMGSGNTIYF. As DNA, the CDR3 is TGTGCCAGCAGTTATATGGGATCTGGAAACACCATATATTTT.